This TCR beta chain stems from a study of cytomegalovirus exposure and HLA in healthy donors. Overall study context: When 300 to 500 donors were genotyped, about 86% of them were found to fall in the Caucasian-associated ancestry cluster. Overall study findings and caveats: More clonal expansion characterized HLA-associated TCR beta chains than equally common others in a later analysis. Across donors, presence/absence analyses took sequencing depth to be roughly uniform. 87-base-pair reads could not separate some V segments, including TRBV6-2 and TRBV6-3.

CDR3 size: 14 residues. V dropped 5 bases and J dropped 3; count of bases not matched to a gene: 5. Germline V gene sequence: CDR1 ENHRY, CDR2 SYGVKD. The PCR ran on 60 Vbeta and 13 Jbeta primers. Profiled with immunoSEQ multiplex PCR; TCRdb holds only in-frame clones, not every one. The data show some 200,000 clones, with approximately 79% seen just once and 1.5% held by the top ten. The count of this clone is one. Antigen unknown. The sequence was obtained from a girl between 10 and 17 years old in good health and CMV-seropositive. Sequencing input: PBMCs. This chain uses TRBV10-3 with TRBJ2-7, with 9 bases lining up with TRBD1. CDR3 bases: TGTGCCATCAGTAAGACAGGGGGGGGCTACGAGCAGTACTTC. The encoded protein is CAISKTGGGYEQYF.